This T cell receptor (beta chain) stems from a study of blood T cells in healthy people across ages. A second PCR, run for about 7 to 11 cycles, used a sample-barcoded 5' primer plus a J-beta primer mix. TCRdb redid the calling of the 5' RACE reads with MiXCR, one entry per CDR3 protein. This table holds about 1.8 million distinct CDR3 sequences, around half found once. CDR1 and CDR2 (germline): LGHDT, YNNKEL (reference sequence). The V segment lost 2 bases and the J segment 4 bases; nucleotides outside the gene matches: 17. CDR3 length: 20 amino acids. Healthy Caucasians from Russia aged roughly 6 to 95 served as donors.

This chain joins TRBV3-1 and TRBJ2-7; 13 positions agree with TRBD2. The TCR sequence derives from a woman in her 40s in good health. The sample was blood. The CDR3, as DNA: TGTGCCAGCAGCCAACGTGGAGGACTAGCGGGGGACCGCCGAGGGTACGAGCAGTACTTC. Translation: CASSQRGGLAGDRRGYEQYF.